This TCR beta chain comes out of a study of blood T cell repertoires in COVID-19. About the research overall: T cells, B-cell-depleted T cells, or PBMCs supplied cDNA or gDNA.

Original methodology: Amplifying reference gene primers gave estimates of nucleated cell counts. Repertoires were generated with immunoSEQ multiplex PCR, while TCRdb's copy carries only in-frame clones and drops some. D and trimming come from the DNA, and the V and J calls and clone size come from that table. The sample lists 300,000 to 350,000 clones; 80% to 90% were seen once. Recruits, aged roughly 18 to 90 years, lived in 24 US areas. Categorization into cohorts depended on clinical history that participants reported. Source material: PBMCs or T cells enriched from blood (not recorded which). The clonotype originates from a man in his thirties or forties who had recovered from COVID-19.

As DNA, the CDR3 is TGTGCCAGCTCAATCAAAGTCGGGGGGGACGAAGCTTTCTTT. This codes for CASSIKVGGDEAFF. V usage is TRBV18 and J usage is TRBJ1-1; a possible D gene is TRBD1 (5 bases). Germline-derived CDR1 and CDR2 are KGHSH and LQKENI. The V and J ends lost 5 bases and 8 bases respectively, with 18 bases between them. The CDR3 is 14 residues long.